Reported below is one TCR beta chain. The clone's antigen remains unknown. Base quality data are lacking; no much larger clone is found one base away. Collaborating institutions collected whole blood in K2EDTA tubes following their own protocols. Collaborator samples were shipped for TCRbeta analysis as frozen whole blood, isolated PBMCs, or DNA extracted from either sample type. The germline V gene supplies CDR1 MNHEY and CDR2 SVGEGT. Germline trimming amounts to 6 bases on V and 0 bases on J, with 16 as the count of junction bases outside the gene matches. From the cysteine up to the phenylalanine, the CDR3 has a length of 19 residues. The read is trimmed to its CDR3 DNA, 57 bases read in frame from base 1. The sample belongs to a study of blood T cell repertoires in COVID-19 (TCRdb year 2020). For the study in its entirety: Samples from collaborators originated in the United States, Italy and Spain and spanned both the acute and convalescent phases of COVID-19. The repertoires were made available in a free public database intended to serve as a resource for research on the immune response to SARS-CoV-2. Deeply sampled blood TCRbeta repertoires from subjects exposed to, actively infected with, or recovered from COVID-19 were included in the dataset. Where available, HLA class I and class II types were obtained from metadata supplied by the sample provider rather than from assay-based typing. A de-identified subject ID, COVID-19 status, age in years and sex were almost always included in the sample metadata. Samples came from the ongoing ImmuneRACE study (first 160 participants) plus 1,254 subjects from 6 global collaborators. The prospective study material was composed of cDNA or gDNA derived from T cells, B-cell-depleted T cells, or PBMCs. Here is what the overall study found, with its caveats: Clinical and demographic metadata were provided uncurated, with the amount varying by source and participant.

TCRbeta CDR3 regions were amplified from genomic DNA by means of the immunoSEQ Assay, a bias-controlled multiplex PCR. In the paper's pipeline: Within the assay, amplification of reference gene primers was used to estimate how many nucleated cells each sample contained. To quantify the absolute abundance of each unique TCRbeta CDR3 rearrangement, sequence reads were collapsed and filtered. For each sample, productive Simpson clonality was calculated by taking the square root of Simpson's diversity index across productive rearrangements. Sourced from immuneACCESS, this table was stored by TCRdb with only in-frame sequences that have V and J called. A share of the clones is absent; for the studies checked, an unresolved V gene accounts for under half, and the remainder has no known explanation. From that table come the V and J calls and clone size; the DNA was used to work out D and trimming. The sample records over 80,000 clones, less than 85% of which are singletons. The ten largest clonotypes hold roughly 18% of the sample.

Sequenced input: peripheral blood. This clonotype originated in a woman at least 80 years old with active or convalescent COVID-19. This chain joins TRBV6-2 or TRBV6-3 to TRBJ1-4, with 7 junctional bases fitting TRBD1. The DNA reads as follows: TGTGCCAGCAGCTCCCAGCGCGTCAACAGGGGCGCAACTAATGAAAAACTGTTTTTT. The resulting protein is CASSSQRVNRGATNEKLFF.